This entry lists 13 T cell receptor beta chains sequenced from one sample in a study of shared clonotypes between healthy human individuals (dated by TCRdb to 2020 to 2021). The receptor library was made with the immunoSEQ multiplex PCR assay. TCRdb retrieved this table from immuneACCESS and kept in-frame rearrangements only. Not all clones are present; in checked studies, unresolved V genes account for under half, and no reason is known for the remainder. This sample holds approximately 1.4 million clones; nearly 99% were observed only once. Around 0.47% of the sample comes from the top ten. The sequencing input was naive CD4+ T cells sorted from blood. According to the study, the label for this sample's cell subset or site signals: CD45RA+ positively selected. The receptors here all came from a man aged 25 to 40 in good health.

The chain is built from TRBV5-1 and TRBJ2-7; the match to TRBD1 covers 7 bases. This CDR3 has 13 amino acids. The germline V gene encodes CDR1 SGHRS and CDR2 YFSETQ. J was trimmed by 6 bases and V by 5 bases; bases with no gene match: 8. CDR3 in amino acids: CASSYNRQGEQYF. The CDR3 region has the DNA TGCGCCAGCAGTTACAACCGACAGGGCGAGCAGTACTTC.

The gene calls are TRBV6-5 and TRBJ2-3; D may be TRBD2 (5 bases). CDR1 is MNHEY, CDR2 SVGAGI, per germline. This CDR3 is 14 amino acids long. V was cut by 3 bases and J by 4 bases, with 11 bases left in between. The CDR3 loop reads CASSYTAGADTQYF. The DNA of the CDR3 is TGTGCCAGCAGTTATACCGCCGGGGCAGATACGCAGTATTTT.

The genes are TRBV5-5 and TRBJ2-5; D is possibly TRBD1 (6 bases). The CDR3 runs 15 residues. V shed 3 bases and J shed 2 bases, with 14 bases lying between them. The germline V gene has CDR1 SGHKS and CDR2 YYEKEE (reference sequence). This CDR3 is CASSWARTAQETQYF. The CDR3 DNA reads as TGTGCCAGCAGCTGGGCCCGGACAGCTCAAGAGACCCAGTACTTC.

CDR3: CASSQMGAALGEQYF. Written as DNA, the CDR3 is TGCGCCAGCAGCCAGATGGGGGCCGCCTTAGGGGAGCAGTACTTC. The rearrangement uses TRBV4-1 and TRBJ2-7; possibly TRBD1 for D (6 bases). Trimming shortened V by 3 bases and J by 7 bases, and 19 bases separated the two germline ends. Per germline, CDR1 MGHRA and CDR2 YSYEKL. The CDR3 extends over 15 amino acids.

This chain connects TRBV27 to TRBJ2-1, with 7 bases matching TRBD2. CDR1 and CDR2 (germline): MNHEY, SMNVEV (reference sequence). After removal of 1 base from V and 8 bases from J, the junction contained 2 bases not matched to a gene. This CDR3 has 13 residues. The CDR3 loop is CASSLWTSHEQFF. The DNA of the CDR3 is TGTGCCAGCAGTTTATGGACTAGTCATGAGCAGTTCTTC.

The chain employs TRBV28 and TRBJ1-5; 8 bases map to TRBD1. The germline V gene encodes CDR1 MDHEN and CDR2 SYDVKM. This CDR3 has 15 residues. With V trimmed by 3 bases and J by 7 bases, 8 bases remained unmatched. This chain's CDR3 is CASSFPRGPGQPQHF. CDR3 in DNA: TGTGCCAGCAGTTTCCCCAGGGGGCCGGGGCAGCCCCAGCATTTT.

The rearrangement joins TRBV29-1 to TRBJ1-1; D is unclear. This CDR3 is built from 11 residues. The V gene lost 6 bases and the J gene lost 3 bases, with 8 bases spanning the gap. CDR1 is SQVTM and CDR2 is ANQGSEA in the germline V gene. The CDR3 DNA reads TGCAGCGTCGTACCGTACACTGAAGCTTTCTTT. Its translation is CSVVPYTEAFF.

The rearrangement joins TRBV30 to TRBJ1-4; D is uncertain. Per the germline V gene, CDR1 is GTSNPN and CDR2 is SVGIG (reference sequence). The CDR3 spans 13 residues. With 0 bases removed from V and 8 bases from J, the gap between germline ends came to 10 bases. CDR3 sequence: CAWSVKVGEKLFF. CDR3 nucleotide sequence: TGTGCCTGGAGTGTAAAGGTGGGAGAAAAACTGTTTTTT.

The V and J genes are TRBV15 and TRBJ2-7; 10 bases align to TRBD2. With V trimmed by 2 bases and J by 6 bases, 10 bases remained unmatched. The CDR3 covers 16 residues. From germline, CDR1 is LNHNV and CDR2 YYDKDF (reference sequence). CDR3 in amino acids: CATSRLGASGRREQYF. CDR3 nucleotide sequence: TGTGCCACCAGCAGACTTGGGGCTAGCGGGAGACGCGAGCAGTACTTC.

The rearrangement joins TRBV2 to TRBJ2-7; D tentatively fits TRBD1 or TRBD2 (5 bases each). Trimming cost V 0 bases and J 9 bases, with 21 bases left between them. Germline V lookup: CDR1 SNHLY, CDR2 FYNNEI. The CDR3 is 16 amino acids. In nucleotides, the CDR3 is TGTGCCAGCAGTGAAGCGCTTTACGGGACGGCCCCCGGGCAGTACTTC. It yields the protein CASSEALYGTAPGQYF.

The DNA for the CDR3 is TGTGCCAGCAGCACGCGTTTAGGGGGAGGAGAGACCCAGTACTTC. It yields the protein CASSTRLGGGETQYF. V gene TRBV7-2 combines with J gene TRBJ2-5; D tentatively fits TRBD1 or TRBD2 (6 bases each). Germline assignment: CDR1 SGHTA and CDR2 FQGNSA. This CDR3 contains 15 residues. The V gene lost 5 bases and the J gene lost 4 bases, with 17 bases spanning the gap.

This sequence joins TRBV27 and TRBJ2-3; 8 nucleotides line up with TRBD2. The CDR3 extends over 20 amino acids. In germline, CDR1 is MNHEY, CDR2 SMNVEV (reference sequence). J was trimmed by 4 bases and V by 6 bases; bases with no gene match: 24. The CDR3 loop reads CASRPSRNWSVREGADTQYF. In nucleotides, the CDR3 is TGTGCCAGCAGGCCCAGTCGAAATTGGTCTGTCCGGGAGGGCGCAGATACGCAGTATTTT.

The chain couples TRBV5-1 to TRBJ2-1; 7 nucleotides agree with TRBD2. The CDR3 runs 15 residues. The trim removed 3 bases at V and 5 bases at J, leaving 8 bases unmatched. CDR1 is SGHRS, CDR2 YFSETQ, per germline. The CDR3 region is CASSYWEGSNNEQFF. The CDR3 DNA reads as TGCGCCAGCAGCTATTGGGAGGGGTCCAACAATGAGCAGTTCTTC. Based on the CDR3 plus reference TRBV5-1 and TRBJ2-1, the full variable domain is KAGVTQTPRYLIKTRGQQVTLSCSPISGHRSVSWYQQTPGQGLQFLFEYFSETQRNKGNFPGRFSGRQFSNSRSEMNVSTLELGDSALYLCASSYWEGSNNEQFFGPGTRLTVL.